This T cell receptor (beta chain) was identified during a study of T-cell reconstitution after alpha-beta-depleted transplantation in children. General study results and limits: Several hundred expanded graft clones reportedly were the source of alpha-beta T cells about two months after transplant. A year had passed since transplant, and T-cell counts and diversity by then came mostly from newly produced T cells. In some patients, recipient T cells and intrathymic progenitors surviving conditioning explained high day-60 diversity.

Unique molecular identifiers were built into the TCRbeta library. TCRdb analysed the PCR reads with MiXCR anew, one entry per CDR3 protein. Here the sample spans roughly 180,000 distinct CDR3 sequences, roughly 10% being singletons. This clonotype was picked up many times. The antigen remains unidentified. Germline CDR1 is DFQATT and CDR2 is SNEGSKA (reference sequence). The CDR3 is made up of 14 amino acids. V was shortened by 0 bases and J by 1 base, with 9 bases between the two germline ends. Source: PBMCs, taken before TCRalphabeta/CD19-depleted stem cell transplant. The chain uses TRBV20-1 and TRBJ1-2, with D unclear. This TCR was sampled from a boy aged 2 to 10 with acute myeloid leukemia, due to receive a stem cell transplant. The CDR3 reads CSARELRLNYGYTF. CDR3 nucleotides: TGCAGTGCTAGAGAGTTGCGCCTTAACTATGGCTACACCTTC.